This paragraph reports one T cell receptor (beta chain). This sample is part of a study of blood T cell repertoires in COVID-19. Whole-study context: Sites in the United States, Italy and Spain provided acute and convalescent COVID-19 samples. PBMCs, B-cell-depleted T cells, or T cells provided the cDNA or gDNA that made up the material.

The CDR3 is 14 amino acids. Germline V gives CDR1 LNHDA, CDR2 SQIVND (reference sequence). The ends lost 5 bases at V and 3 bases at J; junction bases unmatched: 6. In the original workflow: Using reference gene primer amplification, nucleated cell counts were estimated. Sequenced by immunoSEQ multiplex PCR; TCRdb stores in-frame clones only, minus some. V and J calls and clone size follow that table, whereas D and trimming were derived from the DNA. Of fewer than 110,000 clones in the sample, 88% were seen once. The chain has TRBV19 and TRBJ1-1; 7 nucleotides agree with TRBD1. The sequencing input was peripheral blood. This clonotype was obtained from a man aged 45-65 years with active or convalescent COVID-19. The CDR3 bases are TGTGCCAGTAGTCCCATAGACAGGGACACTGAAGCTTTCTTT. It yields the protein CASSPIDRDTEAFF.